The source of this T cell receptor beta chain is a study of regulatory T cells in long-lasting Graves disease. Study observations and caveats: With persistent disease, TRBV28, TRBJ1-2 and TRBJ2-5 were the favored segments.

Time point defined: newly diagnosed GD, antithyroid drugs for less than 3 months. Construction of the TCR library relied on RNA isolated from PBMCs. Points on this clonotype: The antigen remains undetermined.

The germline CDR1 and CDR2 sequences are LGHDT and YNNKEL (reference sequence). There are 14 residues in the CDR3. Deletions cut 1 base from V and 9 bases from J, with 13 bases between. The authors built TCR beta libraries using iRepertoire HTBI primers and Arm-PCR of CDR3 regions. The authors' processing: Throughout the samples, researchers identified roughly 60 TRBV and some 14 TRBJ segments. TCRdb called the multiplex PCR reads again in MiXCR, with one record for every CDR3 protein. These V and J calls are TCRdb output, not the study's own analysis. The repertoire holds approximately 400,000 distinct CDR3 sequences, with 15% as singletons. These data also featured in a second study, about T cells in Graves' hyperthyroidism and ophthalmopathy. That paper states: RT-PCR in the first round (using the HTBI primer set) targeted the TCR CDR3. Ophthalmopathy got predicted by the model a median 6.5 months before its onset.

The chain combines TRBV3-1 with TRBJ2-1; D is ambiguous. Sequences were derived from peripheral blood mononuclear cells (PBMCs), sampled at new diagnosis, from a patient treated with antithyroid drugs. The source is a woman aged 35 to 49 with Graves disease. The CDR3 sequence: CASSQVVRLAEQFF. The CDR3 DNA is TGTGCCAGCAGCCAAGTGGTTAGGTTGGCTGAGCAGTTCTTC.